Following are 28 T cell receptor beta chains from one sample sequenced in a study of T cell repertoires in cytomegalovirus infection. These TCRs' antigens remain unknown. Each CDR3 protein is one row after TCRdb ran MiXCR on the reads. The sample carries about 830,000 distinct CDR3 sequences, less than 35% recorded once. The sample here was cultured CD8+ T cells from PBMCs, taken from culture after CMV antigen stimulation. All receptors come from a human donor in good health (CMV status not recorded). Some clones in this sample may be carry-over from other donors' samples.

The chain carries TRBV24-1 and TRBJ1-5; D perhaps matches TRBD1 (5 bases). Trimming removed 4 bases at V and 6 bases at J, with 9 bases between. The CDR3 is 13 residues long. Per germline, CDR1 KGHDR and CDR2 SFDVKD. Written as DNA, the CDR3 is TGTGCCACCAGTGAACCCGGGGGTCAGCCCCAGCATTTT. Protein: CATSEPGGQPQHF.

Comment on this clonotype: One end of the junction does not line up with germline, which may come from a read error. The rearrangement uses TRBV2 and TRBJ2-1; 7 nucleotides line up with TRBD1. The CDR3 runs to 10 residues. The germline CDR1 and CDR2 sequences are SNHLY and FYNNEI. This CDR3 reads CASLGGSPVF. The CDR3 DNA reads TGTGCCAGCCTAGGGGGCTCCCCGGTCTTC.

The J gene is TRBJ2-5, the V gene TRBV6-5; TRBD2 might be the D (6 bases). The CDR3 has 15 amino acids. The germline V and J ends were trimmed by 4 bases and 1 base, with 13 bases remaining between them. The germline V gene encodes CDR1 MNHEY and CDR2 SVGAGI. The CDR3 reads CASSFNGGLQETQYF. The CDR3 nucleotides are TGTGCCAGCAGTTTTAACGGGGGACTCCAAGAGACCCAGTACTTC.

In its sample, this clonotype was seen a few times. The V and J genes are TRBV6-5 and TRBJ2-3; 7 nucleotides align to TRBD1. V shed 6 bases, J shed 1 base, and the junction held 7 bases outside the gene matches. CDR1 is MNHEY, CDR2 SVGAGI, per germline. The CDR3 runs to 15 residues. The CDR3, as DNA: TGTGCCAGCAGATTACAGGGGTATGGCACAGATACGCAGTATTTT. This translates into CASRLQGYGTDTQYF.

This clonotype was detected only a few times. The rearrangement links TRBV27 to TRBJ2-1; D gene unclear. This CDR3 comprises 14 residues. Germline lookup yields CDR1 MNHEY and CDR2 SMNVEV (reference sequence). The V gene lost 2 bases and the J gene lost 5 bases, with 10 bases spanning the gap. The CDR3 coding sequence is TGTGCCAGCAGTTTAATTGATTCCGACAATGAGCAGTTCTTC. Protein sequence: CASSLIDSDNEQFF.

The chain uses TRBV6-5 and TRBJ2-4; 7 bases align to TRBD1. With V trimmed by 10 bases and J by 8 bases, 5 bases remained unmatched. CDR3 length: 11 residues. Per the germline V gene, CDR1 is MNHEY and CDR2 is SVGAGI. CDR3 in DNA: TGTGCCACCAGACAGGGAGACATTCAGTACTTC. Translating gives CATRQGDIQYF.

A few counts support this clonotype. V is TRBV12-3 or TRBV12-4 and J is TRBJ2-2; D call uncertain. V gave up 6 bases and J gave up 5 bases, with 10 bases separating them. This CDR3 comprises 13 residues. The CDR3 loop reads CASRLRMTGELFF. CDR3 sequence (DNA): TGTGCCAGCAGGTTGCGTATGACCGGGGAGCTGTTTTTT.

This clonotype appeared a few times. The rearrangement joins TRBV19 to TRBJ2-1; D possibly corresponds to TRBD1 (5 bases). This CDR3 contains 20 residues. V lost 3 bases, J lost 1 base, and 25 bases lay in between. Per germline, CDR1 LNHDA and CDR2 SQIVND (reference sequence). The CDR3, as DNA: TGTGCCAGTAGTATGCTACCTCCACCACCAGGGCAGGGATCCTACAATGAGCAGTTCTTC. It yields the protein CASSMLPPPPGQGSYNEQFF.

The rearrangement uses TRBV7-8 and TRBJ1-2; maybe TRBD1 (5 bases). This CDR3 contains 16 residues. In germline, CDR1 is SGHVS, CDR2 FQNEAQ. V gave up 0 bases and J gave up 5 bases, with 16 bases separating them. CDR3: CASSLAAGTVFYGYTF. In DNA, the CDR3 is TGTGCCAGCAGCTTAGCTGCCGGGACGGTTTTTTATGGCTACACCTTC.

A few counts support this clonotype. This chain links TRBV6-1 with TRBJ1-1, with D perhaps matching TRBD1 (6 bases). The V end was cut by 7 bases, the J end by 1 base, with 16 bases between. The germline gives CDR1 MNHNS, CDR2 SASEGT. The CDR3 consists of 15 residues. The CDR3 loop is CASTFLGGANTEAFF. The CDR3 DNA is TGTGCCAGCACCTTTTTGGGGGGGGCGAACACTGAAGCTTTCTTT.

A few counts support this clonotype. The chain links TRBV7-9 to TRBJ1-1; 8 nucleotides agree with TRBD1. This CDR3 has 14 residues. V trimming: 5 bases; J trimming: 4 bases; junction bases outside the gene matches: 6. From germline, CDR1 is SEHNR and CDR2 FQNEAQ (reference sequence). The CDR3: CASSTPDRATEAFF. In DNA, the CDR3 is TGTGCCAGCAGCACACCGGACAGGGCCACTGAAGCTTTCTTT.

V is TRBV9 and J is TRBJ1-2; D is undetermined. V shed 6 bases and J shed 8 bases, with 14 bases lying between them. This CDR3 is 12 amino acids long. Per germline, CDR1 SGDLS and CDR2 YYNGEE. The CDR3 bases are TGTGCCAGCACCGGTTCCACCCCAGGCTACACCTTC. Residues: CASTGSTPGYTF.

This clonotype came up many times. The rearrangement links TRBV7-4 to TRBJ2-3; 8 positions match TRBD1. Germline assignment: CDR1 SGHVT and CDR2 SQSDAQ. Trimming at V came to 4 bases and at J to 1 base, leaving 10 bases not matched to a gene. The CDR3 sequence is 17 residues long. CDR3: CASSWDRGQGRTDTQYF. DNA of the CDR3: TGTGCCAGCAGCTGGGACCGAGGACAGGGCCGCACAGATACGCAGTATTTT.

This clonotype was found many times. The chain is built from TRBV7-9 and TRBJ2-1, with 12 positions matching TRBD2. The CDR3 has 16 residues. Germline CDR1 SEHNR, CDR2 FQNEAQ (reference sequence). J gave up 3 bases and V 5 bases, and 5 bases lay outside the gene matches. The CDR3 coding sequence is TGTGCCAGCAGCCCGCGGACTAGCGGGGTCTACAATGAGCAGTTCTTC. It is translated as CASSPRTSGVYNEQFF.

This clonotype was counted a single time. The CDR3 loop is CASSLVRGLWGEKLFF. DNA for the CDR3: TGTGCCAGCAGCTTGGTACGGGGCCTCTGGGGTGAAAAACTGTTTTTT. The chain links TRBV5-6 to TRBJ1-4, with D tentatively TRBD1 (5 bases). Germline-derived CDR1 and CDR2 are SGHDT and YYEEEE. V lost 0 bases, J lost 7 bases, and 16 bases lay in between. CDR3 length: 16 residues.

V is TRBV4-3 and J is TRBJ2-4, with 9 bases that match TRBD1. The CDR3 consists of 14 residues. Trimming removed 2 bases from V and 7 bases from J; junction bases left unmatched: 3. The germline V gene encodes CDR1 LGHNA and CDR2 YSLEER. CDR3 protein: CASSQRGTGNIQYF. In DNA, the CDR3 is TGCGCCAGCAGCCAACGGGGGACAGGGAACATTCAGTACTTC.

This chain uses TRBV7-9 with TRBJ1-4; 7 bases are shared with TRBD1. The germline V gene encodes CDR1 SEHNR and CDR2 FQNEAQ (reference sequence). This CDR3 region has 18 residues. With 4 bases clipped from V and 8 bases from J, the junction kept 19 bases outside the gene matches. CDR3 in DNA: TGTGCCAGCAGCTCCGACACCGACAGACAGGGAAGAAGGGAAAAACTGTTTTTT. Translating gives CASSSDTDRQGRREKLFF.

This clonotype was counted between two and nine times. The V call is TRBV6-1, the J call TRBJ2-5; 9 bases are shared with TRBD2. V shed 5 bases, J shed 2 bases, and the junction held 6 bases outside the gene matches. CDR3 size: 15 residues. Germline CDR1 MNHNS, CDR2 SASEGT. The CDR3 DNA reads TGTGCCAGCAGTCGAGGACTAGCGCAACAAGAGACCCAGTACTTC. It is translated as CASSRGLAQQETQYF.

This clonotype was observed at least ten times. The chain recombines TRBV7-2 with TRBJ1-1; D is possibly TRBD1 (6 bases). CDR3 size: 14 residues. V lost 0 bases and J 6 bases, leaving 11 bases between the germline ends. Germline V gene data show CDR1 as SGHTA and CDR2 as FQGNSA. CDR3 bases: TGTGCCAGCAGCTTAGCACAGGGAAGCGCTGAAGCTTTCTTT. It codes for CASSLAQGSAEAFF. The whole variable domain, filled in from reference TRBV7-2 and TRBJ1-1, reads GAGVSQSPSNKVTEKGKDVELRCDPISGHTALYWYRQSLGQGLEFLIYFQGNSAPDKSGLPSDRFSAERTGGSVSTLTIQRTQQEDSAVYLCASSLAQGSAEAFFGQGTRLTVV.

The chain couples TRBV19 to TRBJ1-5; the D gene is possibly TRBD1 (6 bases). Germline V gives CDR1 LNHDA, CDR2 SQIVND (reference sequence). CDR3 length: 16 residues. V lost 7 bases and J lost 7, with 23 bases in between. The CDR3: CASTPLMEGGRQPQHF. The DNA of the CDR3 is TGTGCCAGTACCCCGCTCATGGAGGGGGGGAGGCAGCCCCAGCATTTT.

This clonotype has only a few counts. The chain uses TRBV7-9 and TRBJ2-2; D is undetermined. CDR1 and CDR2 from the germline V gene are SEHNR and FQNEAQ (reference sequence). The germline V and J ends were trimmed by 5 bases and 4 bases, with 11 bases remaining between them. The CDR3 sequence is 14 residues long. The CDR3 spells CASSVSLGTGELFF. In DNA, the CDR3 is TGTGCCAGCAGCGTTTCGTTGGGCACCGGGGAGCTGTTTTTT.

This clonotype was seen only a few times. The chain joins TRBV10-3 to TRBJ1-5; 9 nucleotides align to TRBD1. Trimming cost V 10 bases and J 6 bases; bases outside gene matches: 4. The CDR3 consists of 12 residues. In germline, CDR1 is ENHRY, CDR2 SYGVKD. CDR3 amino acids: CATQQGAQPQHF. CDR3 nucleotide sequence: TGTGCCACCCAACAGGGGGCTCAGCCCCAGCATTTT.

The rearrangement links TRBV27 to TRBJ2-7; 7 bases match TRBD1. The V gene's germline CDR1 is MNHEY and CDR2 SMNVEV (reference sequence). The junction had 5 bases not matched to a gene; V was cut back by 5 bases and J by 1 base. This CDR3 is 14 amino acids long. The CDR3 reads CASSKQGLSYEQYF. The CDR3 coding sequence is TGTGCCAGCAGTAAACAGGGGTTGTCCTACGAGCAGTACTTC.

The chain recombines TRBV7-3 with TRBJ2-2; 13 bases fit TRBD2. CDR1 SGHTA and CDR2 FQGTGA come from the germline V gene. The CDR3 loop spans 16 amino acids. V lost 5 bases and J lost 4; bases outside the gene matches: 4. CDR3: CASSLTSGGLTGELFF. CDR3 nucleotides: TGTGCCAGCAGCCTGACTAGCGGGGGGCTCACCGGGGAGCTGTTTTTT. The variable domain in full, with the rest retrieved from reference TRBV7-3 and TRBJ2-2, is GAGVSQTPSNKVTEKGKYVELRCDPISGHTALYWYRQSLGQGPEFLIYFQGTGAADDSGLPNDRFFAVRPEGSVSTLKIQRTERGDSAVYLCASSLTSGGLTGELFFGEGSRLTVL.

This clonotype was seen more than once but under ten times. The junction does not match germline at one end; this may be a read error. The chain employs TRBV7-7 and TRBJ2-5, with TRBD2 as a possible D gene (6 bases). This CDR3 comprises 15 residues. CDR1 and CDR2 (germline): SSHAT, FNYEAQ (reference sequence). In DNA, the CDR3 is TGTGCTAGCAGCCCTTCCCCGGGAGACCAAGAGACCCAGTACTTC. It translates to CASSPSPGDQETQYF.

This chain uses TRBV5-4 with TRBJ1-2; 9 bases are a match to TRBD1. This CDR3 is 15 amino acids long. Trimming cost V 4 bases and J 0 bases; bases outside gene matches: 4. Germline loops: CDR1 SGHNT, CDR2 YYREEE (reference sequence). This chain's CDR3 is CASSGRDRANYGYTF. The CDR3, as DNA: TGTGCCAGCAGCGGCCGGGACAGGGCTAACTATGGCTACACCTTC.

The chain combines TRBV7-2 with TRBJ1-5, with D possibly being TRBD1 (5 bases). Germline loops: CDR1 SGHTA, CDR2 FQGNSA. This CDR3 spans 16 amino acids. Between the trimmed V and J ends, which lost 2 bases and 1 base, there was a span of 12 bases. This chain's CDR3 is CASSLLPGGSNQPQHF. The CDR3 coding sequence is TGTGCCAGCAGCTTACTTCCGGGGGGGAGCAATCAGCCCCAGCATTTT.

V is TRBV7-9 and J is TRBJ1-2; 8 bases line up with TRBD1. Germline V gene lookup returns CDR1 SEHNR and CDR2 FQNEAQ (reference sequence). The J segment lost 1 base and the V segment lost 4 bases, leaving 8 bases of the junction unmatched. CDR3 length: 16 residues. DNA of the CDR3: TGTGCCAGCAGCTCGACCGACAGGGGTGATAACTATGGCTACACCTTC. This translates into CASSSTDRGDNYGYTF.